Shown below are 12 T cell receptor beta chains from a single sample sequenced in a study of T cell repertoires in cytomegalovirus infection. TCRdb fed the reads into MiXCR, producing one record per CDR3 protein. Of about 230,000 distinct CDR3 sequences in the sample, about 20% were seen once. The sample comprised CD8+ T cells from PBMCs. These receptor sequences come from a human donor in good health (CMV status not recorded). Some clones in this sample may be carry-over from other donors' samples.

The chain employs TRBV29-1 and TRBJ2-1; D not resolved. The CDR3 is 11 amino acids. From germline, CDR1 is SQVTM and CDR2 ANQGSEA. V lost 5 bases to trimming and J lost 9 bases, with 11 bases between them. The CDR3 DNA sequence: TGCAGCGTTTACTTAGTCGGTGAGCAGTTCTTC. Residues: CSVYLVGEQFF.

The sample holds a few counts of this clonotype. The chain has TRBV5-1 and TRBJ2-7, with D possibly being TRBD1 (6 bases). This CDR3 has 14 amino acids. Per germline, CDR1 SGHRS and CDR2 YFSETQ. With 0 bases removed from V and 2 bases from J, the gap between germline ends came to 9 bases. CDR3 residues: CASSLDAGAYEQYF. CDR3 bases: TGCGCCAGCAGCTTGGATGCAGGGGCCTACGAGCAGTACTTC. Variable domain in full (rest from reference TRBV5-1 and TRBJ2-7): KAGVTQTPRYLIKTRGQQVTLSCSPISGHRSVSWYQQTPGQGLQFLFEYFSETQRNKGNFPGRFSGRQFSNSRSEMNVSTLELGDSALYLCASSLDAGAYEQYFGPGTRLTVT.

This clonotype was picked up many times. This chain connects TRBV27 to TRBJ2-1, with 9 bases fitting TRBD2. Germline V gene sequence: CDR1 MNHEY, CDR2 SMNVEV (reference sequence). V lost 2 bases to trimming and J lost 3 bases; unmatched junction nucleotides: 2. The CDR3 length is 15 residues. In DNA form, the CDR3 reads TGTGCCAGCAGTTTAAGTAGCGGGGGCTACAATGAGCAGTTCTTC. Encoded protein: CASSLSSGGYNEQFF.

The CDR3 DNA sequence: TGTGCCAGTTTCCCAAGGGGGGCGCCGGCTTTCTTT. Its translation: CASFPRGAPAFF. This chain uses TRBV28 with TRBJ1-1, with TRBD1 as a possible D gene (6 bases). The V gene's germline CDR1 is MDHEN and CDR2 SYDVKM. With 9 bases removed from V and 11 bases from J, the gap between germline ends came to 19 bases. This CDR3 is 12 amino acids long.

The chain combines TRBV14 with TRBJ1-4, with D hard to call. V was clipped by 0 bases and J by 12 bases, with 8 bases between them. This CDR3 is built from 12 residues. Germline V lookup: CDR1 SGHDN, CDR2 FVKESK. Here the CDR3 reads CASSQDRRELFF. CDR3 DNA sequence: TGTGCCAGCAGCCAAGATAGGCGGGAACTGTTTTTT. Complete variable domain (other parts from reference TRBV14 and TRBJ1-4): EAGVTQFPSHSVIEKGQTVTLRCDPISGHDNLYWYRRVMGKEIKFLLHFVKESKQDESGMPNNRFLAERTGGTYSTLKVQPAELEDSGVYFCASSQDRRELFFGSGTQLSVL.

CDR3 DNA sequence: TGCAGTGCTAGAGGTTTAAAGGTTAATGAGCAGTTCTTC. This gives the protein CSARGLKVNEQFF. The J gene is TRBJ2-1, the V gene TRBV20-1; unclear D gene. Trimming took off 1 base at V and 7 bases at J, with 11 bases between the two ends. The CDR3 loop spans 13 amino acids. The V gene's germline CDR1 is DFQATT and CDR2 SNEGSKA (reference sequence).

The chain carries TRBV24-1 and TRBJ2-1; TRBD2 might be the D (7 bases). This CDR3 contains 14 residues. Per the germline V gene, CDR1 is KGHDR and CDR2 is SFDVKD. V was cut by 9 bases and J by 5 bases, with 16 bases left in between. The CDR3 DNA is TGTGCCACCCCCTGGCGGGGGCACCACAATGAGCAGTTCTTC. Translating gives CATPWRGHHNEQFF.

In the case of this clonotype: One base away lies a much larger clone, so this may be a sequencing read error. V usage is TRBV7-2 and J usage is TRBJ2-7; 9 nucleotides match TRBD1. This CDR3 contains 16 residues. The germline CDR1 and CDR2 sequences are SGHTA and FQGNSA. Written as DNA, the CDR3 is TGTGCCGGCAGCCCGCAGACCGGGACAGGGTACTACGAGCAGTACTTC. Its protein product is CAGSPQTGTGYYEQYF.

V is TRBV5-6 and J is TRBJ2-1; 8 positions match TRBD1. The V gene's germline CDR1 is SGHDT and CDR2 YYEEEE. The trim removed 8 bases at V and 4 bases at J, leaving 14 bases unmatched. This CDR3 spans 16 amino acids. The CDR3 loop is CARSPQGGLTYNEQFF. The CDR3 nucleotides read TGTGCCAGGAGCCCACAGGGGGGACTTACATACAATGAGCAGTTCTTC.

To note about this clonotype: As the CDR3 is not closed by the conserved phenylalanine or tryptophan, this likely results from a read error. The genes are TRBV12-3 or TRBV12-4 and TRBJ1-1; a weak D match, TRBD1 (5 bases). Trimming took 3 bases from V and 6 from J, leaving 11 bases between them. The CDR3 length is 13 residues. In DNA form, the CDR3 reads TGTGCCAGCAGTTTGGACACGGCATCTGAAGCTTTCTCT. It codes for CASSLDTASEAFS.

The chain couples TRBV24-1 to TRBJ2-7, with D perhaps TRBD1 (5 bases). CDR3 length: 12 residues. Deletions cut 9 bases from V and 6 bases from J, with 14 bases between. Germline V lookup: CDR1 KGHDR, CDR2 SFDVKD. CDR3 protein: CATGGQYGEQYF. DNA for the CDR3: TGTGCCACCGGCGGACAATATGGCGAGCAGTACTTC.

The CDR3 loop is CASSLTWDKATYGYTF. As DNA, the CDR3 is TGTGCCAGCAGTTTAACCTGGGACAAGGCTACCTATGGCTACACCTTC. This chain connects TRBV28 to TRBJ1-2; perhaps TRBD1 as D (6 bases). Between the trimmed V and J ends, which lost 2 bases and 4 bases, there was a span of 17 bases. CDR1 MDHEN and CDR2 SYDVKM come from the germline V gene. CDR3 length: 16 amino acids.